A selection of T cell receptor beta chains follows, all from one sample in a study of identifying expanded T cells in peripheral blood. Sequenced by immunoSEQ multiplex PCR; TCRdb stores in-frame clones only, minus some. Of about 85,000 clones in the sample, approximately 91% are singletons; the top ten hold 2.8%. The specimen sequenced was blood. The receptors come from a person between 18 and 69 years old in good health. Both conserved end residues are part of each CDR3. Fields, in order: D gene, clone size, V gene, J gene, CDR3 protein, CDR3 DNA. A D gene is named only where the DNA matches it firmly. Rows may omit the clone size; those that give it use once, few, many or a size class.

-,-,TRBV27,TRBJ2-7,CASSLFGGRLYEQYF,TGTGCCAGCAGTTTATTTGGGGGGCGCCTCTACGAGCAGTACTTC
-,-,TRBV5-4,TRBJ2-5,CASSPGAQPQETQYF,TGTGCCAGCAGCCCTGGGGCGCAACCCCAAGAGACCCAGTACTTC
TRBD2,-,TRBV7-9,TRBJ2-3,CASSSGLAGADTQYF,TGTGCCAGCAGTTCCGGACTAGCGGGAGCAGATACGCAGTATTTT
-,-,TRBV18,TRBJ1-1,CASSPTLGNTEAFF,TGTGCCAGCTCACCAACTTTAGGGAACACTGAAGCTTTCTTT
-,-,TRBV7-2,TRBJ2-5,CASSLAGPGAETQYF,TGTGCCAGCAGCTTAGCGGGACCTGGGGCGGAGACCCAGTACTTC
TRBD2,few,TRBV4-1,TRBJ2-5,CASSQTGTSGTQYF,TGCGCCAGCAGCCAGACCGGGACTAGCGGGACCCAGTACTTC
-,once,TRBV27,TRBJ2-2,CASSLQGAGELFF,TGTGCCAGCAGTTTACAGGGTGCCGGGGAGCTGTTTTTT
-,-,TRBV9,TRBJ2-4,CASSVDAGFGDIQYF,TGTGCCAGCAGCGTAGATGCGGGGTTTGGGGACATTCAGTACTTC
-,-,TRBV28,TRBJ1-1,CASSPTEGRTEAFF,TGTGCCAGCAGCCCCACCGAGGGGAGGACTGAAGCTTTCTTT
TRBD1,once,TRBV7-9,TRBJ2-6,CASSPRDRPNSGANVLTF,TGTGCCAGCAGCCCTCGGGACAGACCGAACTCTGGGGCCAACGTCCTGACTTTC
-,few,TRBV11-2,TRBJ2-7,CASSLAGDEQYF,TGTGCCAGCAGCTTAGCTGGGGACGAGCAGTACTTC
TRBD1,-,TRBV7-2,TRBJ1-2,CASSLAYTGGGFGYTF,TGTGCCAGCAGCTTAGCATACACAGGGGGCGGGTTTGGCTACACCTTC
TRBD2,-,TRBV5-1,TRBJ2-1,CASSTGLAGDRNYNEQFF,TGCGCCAGCAGCACGGGACTAGCGGGAGACCGTAACTACAATGAGCAGTTCTTC
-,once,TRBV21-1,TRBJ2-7,CASSKDSPDRVSYEQYF,TGTGCCAGCAGCAAAGACTCCCCGGACAGGGTTTCCTACGAGCAGTACTTC
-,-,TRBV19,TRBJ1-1,CASSGSRNTEAFF,TGTGCCAGTAGTGGGTCCAGGAACACTGAAGCTTTCTTT
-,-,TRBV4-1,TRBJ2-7,CASSQGPTGTYEQYF,TGCGCCAGCAGCCAAGGCCCGACAGGAACCTACGAGCAGTACTTC